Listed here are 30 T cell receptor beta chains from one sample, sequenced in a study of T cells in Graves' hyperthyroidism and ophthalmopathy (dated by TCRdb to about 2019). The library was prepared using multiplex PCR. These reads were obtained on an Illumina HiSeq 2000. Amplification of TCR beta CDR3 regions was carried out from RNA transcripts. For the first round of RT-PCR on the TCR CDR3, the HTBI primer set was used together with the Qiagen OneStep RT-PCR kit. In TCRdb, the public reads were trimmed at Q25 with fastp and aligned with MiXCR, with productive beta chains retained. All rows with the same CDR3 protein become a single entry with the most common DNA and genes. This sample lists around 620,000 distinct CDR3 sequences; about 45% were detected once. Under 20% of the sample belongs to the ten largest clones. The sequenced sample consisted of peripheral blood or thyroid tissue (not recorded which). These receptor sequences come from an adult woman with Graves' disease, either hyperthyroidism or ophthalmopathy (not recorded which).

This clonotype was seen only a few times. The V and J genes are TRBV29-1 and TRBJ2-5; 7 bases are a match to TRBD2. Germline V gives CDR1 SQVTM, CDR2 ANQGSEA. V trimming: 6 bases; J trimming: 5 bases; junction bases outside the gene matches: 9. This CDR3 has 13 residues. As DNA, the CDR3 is TGCAGCGTGGTGGGAGGGCCTGGGGAGACCCAGTACTTC. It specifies CSVVGGPGETQYF.

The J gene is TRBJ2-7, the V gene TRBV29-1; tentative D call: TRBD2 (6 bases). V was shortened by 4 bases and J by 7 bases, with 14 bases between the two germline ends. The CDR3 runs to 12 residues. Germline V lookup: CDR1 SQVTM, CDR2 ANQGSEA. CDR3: CSVGSGGWEQYF. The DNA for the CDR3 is TGCAGCGTTGGTAGCGGTGGCTGGGAGCAGTACTTC.

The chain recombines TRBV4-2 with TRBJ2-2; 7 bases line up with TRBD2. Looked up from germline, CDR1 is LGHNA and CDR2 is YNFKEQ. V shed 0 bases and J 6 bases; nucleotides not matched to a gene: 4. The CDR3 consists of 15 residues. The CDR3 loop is CASSQDGGSSGELFF. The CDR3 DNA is TGTGCCAGCAGCCAAGATGGCGGGAGCTCCGGGGAGCTGTTTTTT.

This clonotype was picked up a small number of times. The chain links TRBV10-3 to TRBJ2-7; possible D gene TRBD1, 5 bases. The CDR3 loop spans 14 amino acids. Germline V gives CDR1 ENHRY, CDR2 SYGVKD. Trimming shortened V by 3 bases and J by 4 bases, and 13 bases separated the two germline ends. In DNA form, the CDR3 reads TGTGCCATCAGTGACTCCGGGCAGGGTTACGAGCAGTACTTC. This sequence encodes CAISDSGQGYEQYF.

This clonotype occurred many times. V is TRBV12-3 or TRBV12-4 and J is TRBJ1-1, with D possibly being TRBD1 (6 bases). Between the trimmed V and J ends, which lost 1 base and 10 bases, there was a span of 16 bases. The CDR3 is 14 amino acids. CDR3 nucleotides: TGTGCCAGCAGTTTAGAGCGGGGGGCTATTGGAGCTTTCTTT. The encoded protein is CASSLERGAIGAFF.

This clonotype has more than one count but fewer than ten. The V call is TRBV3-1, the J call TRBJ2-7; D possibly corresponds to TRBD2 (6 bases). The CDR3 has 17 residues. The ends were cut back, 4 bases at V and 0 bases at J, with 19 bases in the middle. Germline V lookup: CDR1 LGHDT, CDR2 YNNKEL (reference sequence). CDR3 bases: TGTGCCAGCAGCCTGGGACTGCGGAAACCTAGCTCCTACGAGCAGTACTTC. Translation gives CASSLGLRKPSSYEQYF.

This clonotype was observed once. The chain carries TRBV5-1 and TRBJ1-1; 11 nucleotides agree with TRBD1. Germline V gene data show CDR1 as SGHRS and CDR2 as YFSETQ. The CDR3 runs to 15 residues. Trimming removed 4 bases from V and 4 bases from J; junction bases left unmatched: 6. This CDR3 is CASSATGTGGTEAFF. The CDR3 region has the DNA TGCGCCAGCAGCGCGACCGGGACAGGGGGCACTGAAGCTTTCTTT. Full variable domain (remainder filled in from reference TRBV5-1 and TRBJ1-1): KAGVTQTPRYLIKTRGQQVTLSCSPISGHRSVSWYQQTPGQGLQFLFEYFSETQRNKGNFPGRFSGRQFSNSRSEMNVSTLELGDSALYLCASSATGTGGTEAFFGQGTRLTVV.

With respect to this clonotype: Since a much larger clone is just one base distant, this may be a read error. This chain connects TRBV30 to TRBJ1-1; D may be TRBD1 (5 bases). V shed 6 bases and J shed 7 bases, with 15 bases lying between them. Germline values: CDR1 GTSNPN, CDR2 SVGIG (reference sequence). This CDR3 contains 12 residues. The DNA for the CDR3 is TGTGCCTGCCGGCCAGGGAAGGTTGAAGCTTTCTTT. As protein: CACRPGKVEAFF. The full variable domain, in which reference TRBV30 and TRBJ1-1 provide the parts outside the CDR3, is SQTIHQWPATLVQPVGSPLSLECTVEGTSNPNLYWYRQAAGRGLQLLFYSVGIGQISSEVPQNLSASRPQDRQFILSSKKLLLSDSGFYLCACRPGKVEAFFGQGTRLTVV.

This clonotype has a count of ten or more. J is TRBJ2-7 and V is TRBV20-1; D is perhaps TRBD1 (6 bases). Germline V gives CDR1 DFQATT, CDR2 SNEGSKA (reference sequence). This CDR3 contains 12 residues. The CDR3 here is CSPRPGEYEQYF. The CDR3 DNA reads TGCAGCCCCCGGCCAGGGGAATACGAGCAGTACTTC.

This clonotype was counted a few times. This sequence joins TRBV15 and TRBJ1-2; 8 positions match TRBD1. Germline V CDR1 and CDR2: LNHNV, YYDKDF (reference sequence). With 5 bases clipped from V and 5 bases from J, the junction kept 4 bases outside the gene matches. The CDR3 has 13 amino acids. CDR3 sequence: CATSSDRVYGYTF. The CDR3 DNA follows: TGTGCCACCAGCTCGGACAGGGTTTATGGCTACACCTTC.

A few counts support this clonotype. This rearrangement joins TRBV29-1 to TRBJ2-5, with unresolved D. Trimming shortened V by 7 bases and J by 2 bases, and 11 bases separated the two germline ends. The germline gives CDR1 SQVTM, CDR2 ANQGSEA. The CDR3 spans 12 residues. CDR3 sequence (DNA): TGCAGCGGCCGGGCCGCACAAGAGACCCAGTACTTC. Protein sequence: CSGRAAQETQYF. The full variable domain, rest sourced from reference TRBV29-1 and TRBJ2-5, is SAVISQKPSRDICQRGTSLTIQCQVDSQVTMMFWYRQQPGQSLTLIATANQGSEATYESGFVIDKFPISRPNLTFSTLTVSNMSPEDSSIYLCSGRAAQETQYFGPGTRLLVL.

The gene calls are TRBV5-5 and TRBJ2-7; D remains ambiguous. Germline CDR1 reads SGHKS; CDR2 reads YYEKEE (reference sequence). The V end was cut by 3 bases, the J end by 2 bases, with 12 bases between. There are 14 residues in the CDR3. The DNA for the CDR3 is TGTGCCAGCAGCTCCTCCTCAGCAACCTACGAGCAGTACTTC. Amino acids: CASSSSSATYEQYF.

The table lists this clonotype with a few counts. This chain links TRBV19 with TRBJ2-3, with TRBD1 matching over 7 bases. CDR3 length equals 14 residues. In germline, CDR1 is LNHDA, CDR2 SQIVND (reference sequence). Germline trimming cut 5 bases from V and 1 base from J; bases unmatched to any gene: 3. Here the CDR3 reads CASSPGQGTDTQYF. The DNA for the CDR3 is TGTGCCAGTAGTCCAGGACAGGGCACAGATACGCAGTATTTT.

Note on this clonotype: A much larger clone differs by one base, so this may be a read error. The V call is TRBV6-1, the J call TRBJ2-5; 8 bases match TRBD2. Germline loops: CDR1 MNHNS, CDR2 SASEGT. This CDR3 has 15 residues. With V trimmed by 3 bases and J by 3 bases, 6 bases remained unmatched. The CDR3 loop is CASSDLRGLEETQYF. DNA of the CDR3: TGTGCCAGCAGTGATCTGAGGGGACTAGAAGAGACCCAGTACTTC.

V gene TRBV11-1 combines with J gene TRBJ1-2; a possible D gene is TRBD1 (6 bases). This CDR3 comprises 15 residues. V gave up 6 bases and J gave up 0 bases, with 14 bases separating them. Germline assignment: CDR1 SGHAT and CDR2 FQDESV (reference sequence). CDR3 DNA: TGTGCCAGCAGTGCCTCGGACAGATCTAACTATGGCTACACCTTC. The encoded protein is CASSASDRSNYGYTF.

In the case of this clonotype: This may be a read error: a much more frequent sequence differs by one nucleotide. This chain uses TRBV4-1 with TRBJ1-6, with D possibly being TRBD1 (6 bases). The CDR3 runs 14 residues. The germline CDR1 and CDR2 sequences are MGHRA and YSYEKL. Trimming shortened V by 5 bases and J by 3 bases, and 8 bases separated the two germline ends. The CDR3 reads CASSSRGYNSPLHF. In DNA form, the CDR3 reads TGCGCCAGCAGCTCCAGGGGCTATAATTCACCCCTCCACTTT.

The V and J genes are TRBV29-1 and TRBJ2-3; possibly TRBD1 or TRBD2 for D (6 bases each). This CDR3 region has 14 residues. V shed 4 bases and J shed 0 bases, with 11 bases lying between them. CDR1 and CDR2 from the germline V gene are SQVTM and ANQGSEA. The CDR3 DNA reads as TGCAGCGTTGTTCGGGGGCGCAGCACAGATACGCAGTATTTT. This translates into CSVVRGRSTDTQYF.

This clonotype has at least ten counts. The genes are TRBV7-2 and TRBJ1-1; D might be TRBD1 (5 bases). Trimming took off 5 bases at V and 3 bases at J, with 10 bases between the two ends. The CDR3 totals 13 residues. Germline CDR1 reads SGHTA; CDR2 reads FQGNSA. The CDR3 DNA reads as TGTGCCAGCAGCCGCGGGACGCACACTGAAGCTTTCTTT. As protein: CASSRGTHTEAFF.

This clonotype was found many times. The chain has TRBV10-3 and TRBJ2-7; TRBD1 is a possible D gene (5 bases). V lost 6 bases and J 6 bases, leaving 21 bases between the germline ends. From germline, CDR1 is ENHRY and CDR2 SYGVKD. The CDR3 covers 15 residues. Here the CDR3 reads CAISRRVRLDTEQYF. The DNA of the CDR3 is TGTGCCATCAGCCGCCGGGTCAGATTGGACACCGAGCAGTACTTC.

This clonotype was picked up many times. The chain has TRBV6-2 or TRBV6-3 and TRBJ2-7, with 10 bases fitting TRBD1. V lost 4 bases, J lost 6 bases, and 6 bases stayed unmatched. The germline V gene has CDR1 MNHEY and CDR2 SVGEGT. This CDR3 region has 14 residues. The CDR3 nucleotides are TGTGCCAGCAGTTGGGACAGGGGCCTTTGCGAGCAGTACTTC. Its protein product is CASSWDRGLCEQYF.

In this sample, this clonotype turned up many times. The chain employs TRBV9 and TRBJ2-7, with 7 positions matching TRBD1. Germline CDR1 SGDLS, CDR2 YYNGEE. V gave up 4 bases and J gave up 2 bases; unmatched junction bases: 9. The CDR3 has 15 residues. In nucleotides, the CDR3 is TGTGCCAGCAGCTTAGGGACAGTAGCCGCCTACGAGCAGTACTTC. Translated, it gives CASSLGTVAAYEQYF.

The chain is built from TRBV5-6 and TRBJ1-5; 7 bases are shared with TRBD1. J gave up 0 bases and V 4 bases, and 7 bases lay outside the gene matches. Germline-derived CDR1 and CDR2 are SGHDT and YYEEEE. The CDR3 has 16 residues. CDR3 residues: CASSHGTADSNQPQHF. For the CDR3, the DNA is TGTGCCAGCAGCCACGGGACAGCCGATAGCAATCAGCCCCAGCATTTT.

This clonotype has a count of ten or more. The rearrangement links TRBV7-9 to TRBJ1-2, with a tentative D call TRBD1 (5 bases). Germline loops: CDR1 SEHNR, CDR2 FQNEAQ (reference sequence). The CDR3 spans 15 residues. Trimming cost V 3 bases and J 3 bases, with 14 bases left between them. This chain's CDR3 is CASSFLTGLDYGYTF. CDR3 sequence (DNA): TGTGCCAGCAGCTTCTTGACGGGGCTCGACTATGGCTACACCTTC.

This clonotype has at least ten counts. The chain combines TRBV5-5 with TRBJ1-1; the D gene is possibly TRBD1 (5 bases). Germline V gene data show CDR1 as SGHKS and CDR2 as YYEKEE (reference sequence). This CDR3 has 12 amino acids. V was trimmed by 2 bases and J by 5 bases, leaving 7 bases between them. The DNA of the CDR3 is TGTGCCAGCAGCTTCAGGGAAACTGAAGCTTTCTTT. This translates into CASSFRETEAFF. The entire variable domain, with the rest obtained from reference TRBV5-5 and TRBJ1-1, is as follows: DAGVTQSPTHLIKTRGQQVTLRCSPISGHKSVSWYQQVLGQGPQFIFQYYEKEERGRGNFPDRFSARQFPNYSSELNVNALLLGDSALYLCASSFRETEAFFGQGTRLTVV.

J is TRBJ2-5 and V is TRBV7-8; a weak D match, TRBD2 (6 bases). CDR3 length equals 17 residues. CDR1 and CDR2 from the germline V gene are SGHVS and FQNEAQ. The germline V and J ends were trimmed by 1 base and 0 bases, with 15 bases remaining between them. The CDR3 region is CASSLGRDSQYQETQYF. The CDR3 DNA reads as TGTGCCAGCAGCTTAGGAAGGGACTCTCAGTACCAAGAGACCCAGTACTTC.

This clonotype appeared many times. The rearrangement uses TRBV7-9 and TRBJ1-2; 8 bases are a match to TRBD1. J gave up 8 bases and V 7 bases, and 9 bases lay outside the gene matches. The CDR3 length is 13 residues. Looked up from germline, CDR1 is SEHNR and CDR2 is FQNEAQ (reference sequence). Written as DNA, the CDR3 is TGTGCCAGCACCCCGACAGGGGCAATAGGCTACACCTTC. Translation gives CASTPTGAIGYTF.

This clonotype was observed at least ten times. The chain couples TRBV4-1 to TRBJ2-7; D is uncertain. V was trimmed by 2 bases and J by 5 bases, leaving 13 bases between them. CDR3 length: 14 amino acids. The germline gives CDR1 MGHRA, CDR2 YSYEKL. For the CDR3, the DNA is TGCGCCAGCAGCCAAAGGGCCGTGGGCGACGAGCAGTACTTC. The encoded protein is CASSQRAVGDEQYF.

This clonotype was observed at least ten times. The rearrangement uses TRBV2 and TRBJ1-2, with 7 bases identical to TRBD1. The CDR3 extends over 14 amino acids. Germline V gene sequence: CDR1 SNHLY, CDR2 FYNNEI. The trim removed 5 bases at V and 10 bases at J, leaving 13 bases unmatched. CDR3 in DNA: TGTGCCAGCAGTCGGACAGGACTAACATTAGACTACACCTTC. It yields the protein CASSRTGLTLDYTF.

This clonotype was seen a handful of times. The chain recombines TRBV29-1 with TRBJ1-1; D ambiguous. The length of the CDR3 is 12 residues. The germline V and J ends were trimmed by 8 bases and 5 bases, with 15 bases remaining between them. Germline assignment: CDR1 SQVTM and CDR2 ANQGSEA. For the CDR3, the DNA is TGCAGCTTGGACCTCCAACGGACTGAAGCTTTCTTT. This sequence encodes CSLDLQRTEAFF.

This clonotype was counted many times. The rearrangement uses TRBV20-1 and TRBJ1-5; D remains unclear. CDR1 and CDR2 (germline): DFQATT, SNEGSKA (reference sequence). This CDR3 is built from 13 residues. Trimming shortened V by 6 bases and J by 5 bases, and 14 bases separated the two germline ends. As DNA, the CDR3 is TGCAGTGCCACCCTGGGTGGGGATCAGCCCCAGCATTTT. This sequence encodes CSATLGGDQPQHF.